This T cell receptor beta chain comes out of a study of response to subunit inactivated influenza vaccine. TCRdb reprocessed the RT-PCR reads with MiXCR, giving one entry per CDR3 protein. The table records about 520,000 distinct CDR3 sequences, approximately 7.7% of them present only once. This clonotype has ten or more counts. Sequencing was performed on PBMCs from blood, taken approximately 25 months after vaccination. The TCR was taken from a man aged 50-75 years who received an inactivated influenza vaccine.

This CDR3 is CSATQGARNYGYTF. CDR3 nucleotide sequence: TGCAGTGCGACGCAAGGGGCTAGGAACTATGGCTACACCTTC. This rearrangement joins TRBV20-1 to TRBJ1-2, with a weak D call TRBD1 (5 bases). Germline CDR1 reads DFQATT; CDR2 reads SNEGSKA (reference sequence). The CDR3 extends over 14 amino acids. V was cut by 6 bases and J by 2 bases, with 16 bases left in between.